These T cell receptor beta chains were read from a single sample in a study of T-cell memory formation after mild COVID-19. In TCRdb, the 5' RACE reads were re-called with MiXCR into one record per CDR3 protein. Of hundreds of thousands of distinct CDR3 sequences listed, more than 15% are singletons. Sequencing used PBMCs or a T cell subset sorted from them (not recorded which). These receptors originate from a man aged 18 to 35 who had mild COVID-19 (a few samples of this study predate the infection). Cell type and time point are not known. Each CDR3 is given with its conserved first and last residue. Fields, in order: CDR3 protein, J gene, V gene.

CDR3aa: CASRGRVIYEQYF
j_gene: TRBJ2-7
v_gene: TRBV6-5

CDR3aa: CASSLGHGVRETQYF
j_gene: TRBJ2-5
v_gene: TRBV7-9

CDR3aa: CASSQIYGGLLSYNEQFF
j_gene: TRBJ2-1
v_gene: TRBV14

CDR3aa: CASRPRSGANVLTF
j_gene: TRBJ2-6
v_gene: TRBV28

CDR3aa: CASSLGTGGSGANVLTF
j_gene: TRBJ2-6
v_gene: TRBV5-1

CDR3aa: CSVEDLRGGRTGELFF
j_gene: TRBJ2-2
v_gene: TRBV29-1

CDR3aa: CASSGGLAGNTGELFF
j_gene: TRBJ2-2
v_gene: TRBV5-1

CDR3aa: CASSYSGGAAKNIQYF
j_gene: TRBJ2-4
v_gene: TRBV6-5

CDR3aa: CASSLMSGGDTDTQYF
j_gene: TRBJ2-3
v_gene: TRBV7-2

CDR3aa: CAPHGAWETQYF
j_gene: TRBJ2-5
v_gene: TRBV24-1

CDR3aa: CAISARQGNTEAFF
j_gene: TRBJ1-1
v_gene: TRBV10-3

CDR3aa: CASSLDLGGESGYTF
j_gene: TRBJ1-2
v_gene: TRBV5-1

CDR3aa: CASSPFGQGRTGELFF
j_gene: TRBJ2-2
v_gene: TRBV25-1

CDR3aa: CASTRQANQPQHF
j_gene: TRBJ1-5
v_gene: TRBV12-3/TRBV12-4

CDR3aa: CASSLAGGYLEGYTF
j_gene: TRBJ1-2
v_gene: TRBV12-3/TRBV12-4

CDR3aa: CASSQAAAGFYNEQFF
j_gene: TRBJ2-1
v_gene: TRBV3-1

CDR3aa: CSAEKRTGGTEAFF
j_gene: TRBJ1-1
v_gene: TRBV29-1

CDR3aa: CASSTPGQGEAFF
j_gene: TRBJ1-1
v_gene: TRBV2

CDR3aa: CASRLWSGNTGELFF
j_gene: TRBJ2-2
v_gene: TRBV5-1

CDR3aa: CASSSTGSPAFF
j_gene: TRBJ1-1
v_gene: TRBV7-2

CDR3aa: CASSLAQVGPNYGYTF
j_gene: TRBJ1-2
v_gene: TRBV5-1

CDR3aa: CASRRFGGGFYGYTF
j_gene: TRBJ1-2
v_gene: TRBV6-5

CDR3aa: CASSSTGSATDTQYF
j_gene: TRBJ2-3
v_gene: TRBV7-3

CDR3aa: CASSLAPGGFYEQYF
j_gene: TRBJ2-7
v_gene: TRBV7-2

CDR3aa: CASSELGDRAYNSPLHF
j_gene: TRBJ1-6
v_gene: TRBV2

CDR3aa: CASSSIGVGTQYF
j_gene: TRBJ2-5
v_gene: TRBV12-3/TRBV12-4

CDR3aa: CASSQGLLRGNTDTQYF
j_gene: TRBJ2-3
v_gene: TRBV4-3

CDR3aa: CASSLPASGGAPYNEQFF
j_gene: TRBJ2-1
v_gene: TRBV7-2

CDR3aa: CASSEAVGSDTQYF
j_gene: TRBJ2-3
v_gene: TRBV6-2/TRBV6-3

CDR3aa: CASSRRTYGYTF
j_gene: TRBJ1-2
v_gene: TRBV7-9

CDR3aa: CASSSRPNTEAFF
j_gene: TRBJ1-1
v_gene: TRBV5-5

CDR3aa: CASSQGDRYGNTIYF
j_gene: TRBJ1-3
v_gene: TRBV4-3

CDR3aa: CASSQDLVTGGIGYGYTF
j_gene: TRBJ1-2
v_gene: TRBV4-3

CDR3aa: CASSFTGTGINEQFF
j_gene: TRBJ2-1
v_gene: TRBV7-3

CDR3aa: CASSSRGEGQETQYF
j_gene: TRBJ2-5
v_gene: TRBV13

CDR3aa: CASSYTGLGNTEAFF
j_gene: TRBJ1-1
v_gene: TRBV12-3/TRBV12-4

CDR3aa: CASSFGQRDNYGYTF
j_gene: TRBJ1-2
v_gene: TRBV5-1

CDR3aa: CASSQVIVRGSYNEQFF
j_gene: TRBJ2-1
v_gene: TRBV4-1

CDR3aa: CASSDSGGRNIQYF
j_gene: TRBJ2-4
v_gene: TRBV4-1

CDR3aa: CASSGHRDRLYSNQPQHF
j_gene: TRBJ1-5
v_gene: TRBV5-1

CDR3aa: CASSQDSWRGVEQFF
j_gene: TRBJ2-1
v_gene: TRBV4-3

CDR3aa: CASTWATGELFF
j_gene: TRBJ2-2
v_gene: TRBV12-3/TRBV12-4

CDR3aa: CASSVGRQFTSEAFF
j_gene: TRBJ1-1
v_gene: TRBV5-1

CDR3aa: CASYRSLNTEAFF
j_gene: TRBJ1-1
v_gene: TRBV6-2/TRBV6-3

CDR3aa: CASSGEGYEQYF
j_gene: TRBJ2-7
v_gene: TRBV18

CDR3aa: CASSLEQGNSPLHF
j_gene: TRBJ1-6
v_gene: TRBV5-1

CDR3aa: CSASKRVGIYQPQHF
j_gene: TRBJ1-5
v_gene: TRBV20-1

CDR3aa: CSAHRPGARDEQFF
j_gene: TRBJ2-1
v_gene: TRBV20-1

CDR3aa: CASGLQNTGELFF
j_gene: TRBJ2-2
v_gene: TRBV7-3